Shown below are 10 T cell receptor beta chains from a single sample sequenced in a study of regulatory T cells. Primers: 52 TRBV forward and 13 TRBJ reverse. Data came from immunoSEQ multiplex PCR; TCRdb stores just in-frame clones and leaves some out. The sample contains over 9,000 clones, over 75% of which appear only once. The specimen was CD8+ T cells sorted from blood. These receptor sequences come from a young adult with CD3G deficiency.

CDR3 DNA: TGTGCCAGCAGCTTTGGGGCCAACGTCCTGACTTTC. This codes for CASSFGANVLTF. This chain joins TRBV7-9 and TRBJ2-6; D remains ambiguous. The CDR3 is 12 residues long. Germline V lookup: CDR1 SEHNR, CDR2 FQNEAQ (reference sequence). V dropped 3 bases and J dropped 3 bases, with 0 bases sitting between them.

The chain combines TRBV21-1 with TRBJ2-1; the D call TRBD2 from the table was never checked on the DNA. TRBV21-1 is annotated as a pseudogene. CDR3 length: 17 amino acids. The CDR3 sequence is CASSLFSRGASYNEQFF. The CDR3 coding sequence is TGTGCCAGCAGCCTCTTCAGTCGGGGGGCCTCCTACAATGAGCAGTTCTTC.

This clone is a singleton in its sample. The CDR3 DNA follows: TGTGCCAGCACCCATCTCGATCAGCCCCAGCATTTT. This codes for CASTHLDQPQHF. The V call is TRBV6-1, the J call TRBJ1-5; D is unclear. The CDR3 spans 12 residues. Germline V gene sequence: CDR1 MNHNS, CDR2 SASEGT. V lost 7 bases to trimming and J lost 5 bases, with 9 bases between them.

This chain links TRBV7-3 with TRBJ1-3; 11 bases map to TRBD1. After removal of 5 bases from V and 7 bases from J, the junction contained 7 bases not matched to a gene. Germline V gene data show CDR1 as SGHTA and CDR2 as FQGTGA. The CDR3 totals 15 residues. In nucleotides, the CDR3 is TGTGCCAGCAGCCTATCGGGACAGGGGGATAACACCATATATTTT. Protein: CASSLSGQGDNTIYF.

The chain employs TRBV19 and TRBJ2-1; 11 bases line up with TRBD2. V trimming: 9 bases; J trimming: 3 bases; junction bases outside the gene matches: 4. CDR1 LNHDA and CDR2 SQIVND come from the germline V gene (reference sequence). CDR3 length: 14 amino acids. CDR3 sequence: CASSTSGIYNEQFF. The DNA for the CDR3 is TGTGCCAGCTCGACTAGCGGGATCTACAATGAGCAGTTCTTC.

This chain uses TRBV19 with TRBJ1-1; D is unclear. Germline assignment: CDR1 LNHDA and CDR2 SQIVND (reference sequence). Trimming left V 1 base short and J 2 bases short, with 14 bases between. The CDR3 totals 16 residues. The CDR3 sequence is CASSIAASEGNTEAFF. CDR3 in DNA: TGTGCCAGTAGTATAGCGGCCAGCGAAGGCAACACTGAAGCTTTCTTT.

This chain links TRBV6-6 with TRBJ2-7, with 8 bases that match TRBD2. The V segment lost 6 bases and the J segment 6 bases; nucleotides outside the gene matches: 10. Germline loops: CDR1 MNHNY, CDR2 SVGAGI (reference sequence). The CDR3 length is 14 residues. For the CDR3, the DNA is TGTGCCAGCAGAGACCTTCCGGGGGGGGCCGAGCAGTACTTC. It translates to CASRDLPGGAEQYF.

This chain uses TRBV28 with TRBJ1-4; possible D gene TRBD1, 5 bases. This CDR3 spans 16 amino acids. Per germline, CDR1 MDHEN and CDR2 SYDVKM. V lost 5 bases and J lost 5, with 18 bases in between. The CDR3 DNA reads as TGTGCCAGCAGTGCCCCTCGGGGACTGCTAAATGAAAAACTGTTTTTT. This gives the protein CASSAPRGLLNEKLFF.

The chain employs TRBV10-2 and TRBJ1-1; the D is unclear. Germline CDR1 reads WSHSY; CDR2 reads SAAADI. V gave up 6 bases and J gave up 2 bases, with 10 bases separating them. CDR3 length: 13 amino acids. CDR3 sequence reads: CASSPRPNTEAFF. CDR3 in DNA: TGCGCCAGCAGCCCCCGGCCCAACACTGAAGCTTTCTTT.

The rearrangement joins TRBV19 to TRBJ2-5; tentative D call: TRBD1 (5 bases). V shed 6 bases and J shed 5 bases, with 22 bases lying between them. The V gene's germline CDR1 is LNHDA and CDR2 SQIVND (reference sequence). The CDR3 is 16 amino acids. In DNA, the CDR3 is TGTGCCAGTAGCCCCGAAATATCAGGGCTGCGGGAGACCCAGTACTTC. It translates to CASSPEISGLRETQYF.